Below, 3 T cell receptor beta chains from the same sample are listed, as sequenced in a study of shared clonotypes between healthy human individuals. Sequencing was performed with immunoSEQ multiplex PCR; in TCRdb, only in-frame clones are kept and a portion is missing. The repertoire holds about a million clones, with 70% to 85% as singletons. The sequenced sample was memory CD4+ T cells from PBMCs. Indicated subset: CD45RA-negative fraction. The receptor set was obtained from a man aged 18-30 years in good health. Some clones in this sample may be carry-over from other donors' samples.

The rearrangement links TRBV11-2 to TRBJ2-5, with 7 bases fitting TRBD1. This CDR3 comprises 16 residues. Germline-derived CDR1 and CDR2 are SGHAT and FQNNGV. The ends lost 5 bases at V and 1 base at J; junction bases unmatched: 10. This CDR3 is CASSGRNRGIQETQYF. CDR3 coding DNA: TGTGCCAGCAGCGGACGTAACAGGGGAATCCAAGAGACCCAGTACTTC.

The chain links TRBV27 to TRBJ2-1; the match to TRBD2 covers 11 bases. The CDR3 is 18 residues long. V gave up 9 bases and J gave up 7 bases; unmatched junction bases: 20. Germline-derived CDR1 and CDR2 are MNHEY and SMNVEV (reference sequence). For the CDR3, the DNA is TGTGCCAGTACCGACGCGCGAATAGCGGGAGGGCCTCATAATGAGCAGTTCTTC. As protein: CASTDARIAGGPHNEQFF.

V usage is TRBV15 and J usage is TRBJ2-3, with D possibly matching TRBD2 (5 bases). V dropped 1 base and J dropped 2 bases, with 10 bases sitting between them. The germline CDR1 and CDR2 sequences are LNHNV and YYDKDF (reference sequence). The length of the CDR3 is 15 residues. The CDR3 is CATSRGGSDTDTQYF. The DNA of the CDR3 is TGTGCCACCAGCAGAGGTGGTAGCGACACAGATACGCAGTATTTT.